This T cell receptor beta chain was captured by sequencing in a study of molecular identifiers for immune sequencing clone quantification (dated by TCRdb to between 2018 and 2020). Context from the whole study: For a replicate experiment, the RNA from either about 20,000 or 100,000 naive CD8 T cells was divided into five aliquots, and four of those aliquots went on to sequencing. The study was a methods study using CD8 T cells to benchmark molecular-identifier clustering-based TCR repertoire sequencing (MIDCIRS) and TCR RNA copy counting.

As regards this clonotype: Its recognized antigen is unknown. This may stem from a read error, because a much larger clone lies one nucleotide away.

The germline V gene sets CDR1 to SQVTM and CDR2 to ANQGSEA. V is pruned by 7 bases and J by 1 base, leaving 3 bases of the junction without a gene match. CDR3 length: 13 amino acids, cysteine to phenylalanine. Only the CDR3 region is kept as DNA, spanning 39 bases read in frame from base 1. General conclusions and limits of the study: Highly expanded clone sizes could be underestimated if identical TCR molecules share a barcode. When barcode sub-clustering was omitted, TCR diversity was inflated by chimeric consensus sequences, with chimeras reaching as high as 47%. Clones above 20 RNA copies held over 98% of molecules in CMV-specific effector cells but under 1% in naive cells. The naive libraries included spiked-in Jurkat TCR RNA (about 9 copies' worth), and this Jurkat TCR RNA is not part of the donor repertoire. Modeling estimated around 3.2 recovered TCR RNA copies per cell, compared with about 10 by digital PCR, which implies roughly 30% capture efficiency. A single cell's worth of spiked-in Jurkat TCR RNA was reported detectable even among 850,000 to 1,000,000 naive CD8 T cells.

Libraries of naive CD8 T cells were generated from about 20,000 to 1,000,000 sorted cells, with 10%, 30% or 50% of the purified RNA used. Naive CD8 T cells were FACS-sorted as CD8+CD4-CCR7+CD45RA+ on a BD FACSAria II into RLT Plus buffer. Nine to eleven TCR copies' worth of Jurkat RNA were spiked into about 19,000-1,100,000 naive CD8 T cell samples to test detection sensitivity. CD8 T cells were enriched with RosetteSep CD8+ T Cell Enrichment Cocktail and Ficoll-Paque, followed by ACK red cell lysis. Library generation was performed with PCR. The instrument was a NextSeq 500. Bulk TCR libraries were prepared as previously described, using TCR primers listed in Table S5. The Qiagen AllPrep DNA/RNA kit was used to purify total RNA. Reads from multiple sequencing runs of the same library were pooled before analysis. In the original analysis: Reads were retained only if their TCR constant sequence matched exactly, and those retained reads were trimmed to 150 nt and grouped according to their 12-nt molecular barcodes. Reads in each barcode group were sub-clustered using a 15% Levenshtein threshold, and a quality-weighted consensus sequence was built for each RNA molecule. Non-functional sequences were filtered out, along with any lower-count sequence sitting one edit away from another sequence. Based on a fit of two negative binomial distributions, barcode sub-clusters having less than 20% of the maximum read count were discarded. TCRdb reran the public reads through fastp at Q25 and MiXCR, keeping productive beta chains. Rows are unified per CDR3 protein, each entry keeping the most common DNA and genes. These V and J calls are TCRdb output, not the study's own analysis. This sample lists more than 10,000 distinct CDR3 sequences; 20% to 25% were detected once. Jointly, the top ten make up roughly 1.5% of the sample.

Recombination linked TRBV29-1 to TRBJ2-2, and TRBD2 matches 7 of the central bases. The sequenced material came from naive CD8+ T cells from blood, with Jurkat cell RNA spiked in. This specimen's cell subset or site label, interpreted: FACS-sorted CD8+CD4-CCR7+CD45RA+ naive T cells. This receptor was identified in a human donor in good health. Some libraries in this study had Jurkat cell RNA spiked in. The CDR3 region: CSAVAGNTGELFF. In nucleotides, the sequence is TGCAGCGCTGTAGCGGGGAACACCGGGGAGCTGTTTTTT.